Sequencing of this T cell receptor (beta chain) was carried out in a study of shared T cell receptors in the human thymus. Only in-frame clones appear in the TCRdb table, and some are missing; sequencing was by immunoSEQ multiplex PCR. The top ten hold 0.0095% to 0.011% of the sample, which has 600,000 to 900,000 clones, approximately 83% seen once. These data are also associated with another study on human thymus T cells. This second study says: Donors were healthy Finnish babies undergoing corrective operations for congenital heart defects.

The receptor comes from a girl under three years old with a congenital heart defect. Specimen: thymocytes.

CDR3 protein: CASSQDRVGGGYEQYF. In DNA, the CDR3 is TGCGCCAGCAGCCAAGATCGGGTCGGGGGAGGCTACGAGCAGTACTTC. The chain employs TRBV4-1 and TRBJ2-7; perhaps TRBD2 as D (6 bases). This CDR3 region has 16 residues. The germline CDR1 and CDR2 sequences are MGHRA and YSYEKL. Between the trimmed V and J ends, which lost 0 bases and 3 bases, there was a span of 15 bases.